This TCR beta chain originates from a study of CD8+ T cells in alopecia areata. As for the study in general: The drug, oral tofacitinib, was given to treated patients at 5 to 10 mg twice daily. For treated patients, severity scores reflected the percentage of scalp area affected. It was 6 to 18 months of tofacitinib, and then there were 6 months off drug.

Germline V lookup: CDR1 SGHAT, CDR2 FQNNGV. The CDR3 is 14 residues long. J was trimmed by 0 bases and V by 5 bases; bases with no gene match: 0. Extraction of RNA preceded its reverse transcription into cDNA, which served as the sequencing template. Sequencing was performed with immunoSEQ multiplex PCR; in TCRdb, only in-frame clones are kept and a portion is missing. This sample yields about 190,000 clones, of which 60% are seen a single time; 0.65% to 0.7% belongs to the top ten. Treatment reported: oral pan-JAK inhibitor, 5-10 mg twice daily. Starting from PBMCs, sorting isolated CD4+ and CD8+ T cells.

The source of this sequence is a human donor with alopecia areata. The source material was CD4+ T cells sorted from blood, sampled at week 4, from a patient treated with tofacitinib. This chain links TRBV11-2 with TRBJ2-3; 9 bases line up with TRBD2. The CDR3 spells CASSTSGSTDTQYF. The DNA for the CDR3 is TGTGCCAGCAGCACTAGCGGGAGCACAGATACGCAGTATTTT.